This T cell receptor beta chain stems from a study of persistence of HIV-infected CD4 T cells. Study-wide results and limits: Antigen-responding cells were enriched for degenerate expanded CDR3beta sequences.

This was the immunoSEQ version 4 assay in survey mode. Using immunoSEQ multiplex PCR, the repertoire was profiled, and TCRdb retains in-frame clones only, with some absent. The sample contains tens of thousands of clones, around 82% of which appear only once. Comment on this clone: Its specificity is unknown.

An overlapping HIV-1 Gag peptide pool stimulated these cells at 0.95 to 1 ug/peptide/mL. Sorted nonresponding memory CD4+ T cells were CD40L-negative, CD69-negative, CD45RO-high. A roughly 20-hour stimulation of CD8-depleted PBMCs used anti-CD28/CD49d costimulation, CD40-blocking antibody and enfuvirtide. CDR1 is SEHNR, CDR2 FQNEAQ, per germline (reference sequence). The CDR3 contains 15 residues. Unmatched junction bases numbered 8, after V lost 4 bases and J lost 5 bases. The receptor was derived from an adult man with HIV who was CMV-seropositive. The material was CD4+ T cells sorted from PBMCs after roughly 17-hour stimulation, obtained from a patient who received antiretroviral therapy. V and J are TRBV7-9 and TRBJ2-1; 7 bases match TRBD1. CDR3 DNA: TGTGCCAGCAGCTACATCGGGACAGAGAACAATGAGCAGTTCTTC. Its translation is CASSYIGTENNEQFF.